The 30 T cell receptor beta chains in this list originate from one sample, sequenced in a study of blood T cell repertoires in COVID-19. Method: immunoSEQ multiplex PCR; TCRdb's copy keeps in-frame clones and lacks some. This table holds roughly 130,000 clones, roughly 84% found once. Material for sequencing was PBMCs or T cells enriched from blood (not recorded which). These receptors were obtained from a middle-aged man with acute COVID-19.

This sequence joins TRBV7-9 and TRBJ2-1; 8 nucleotides align to TRBD2. There are 16 residues in the CDR3. Trimming at V came to 7 bases and at J to 7 bases, leaving 15 bases not matched to a gene. From germline, CDR1 is SEHNR and CDR2 FQNEAQ (reference sequence). The DNA of the CDR3 is TGTGCCAGCACCACTAGGGATAGCGGGGCTGGGAATGAGCAGTTCTTC. It codes for CASTTRDSGAGNEQFF. Full variable domain (outside the CDR3, taken from reference TRBV7-9 and TRBJ2-1): DTGVSQNPRHKITKRGQNVTFRCDPISEHNRLYWYRQTLGQGPEFLTYFQNEAQLEKSRLLSDRFSAERPKGSFSTLEIQRTEQGDSAMYLCASTTRDSGAGNEQFFGPGTRLTVL.

This clone came up a few times. The chain recombines TRBV30 with TRBJ1-2, with D perhaps matching TRBD1 (6 bases). The CDR3 is 14 residues long. V dropped 2 bases and J dropped 4 bases, with 14 bases sitting between them. Germline CDR1 GTSNPN, CDR2 SVGIG (reference sequence). The CDR3 DNA reads as TGTGCCTGGAGTAATAACAGGGCCATCTATGGCTACACCTTC. Translation: CAWSNNRAIYGYTF.

The chain links TRBV29-1 to TRBJ2-1, with TRBD2 as a possible D gene (5 bases). CDR1 is SQVTM and CDR2 is ANQGSEA in the germline V gene. CDR3 size: 14 residues. V shed 4 bases and J shed 6 bases, with 16 bases lying between them. DNA of the CDR3: TGCAGCGTTGGGATGGCGGGCGGAAGCAATGAGCAGTTCTTC. Translation gives CSVGMAGGSNEQFF.

The chain combines TRBV28 with TRBJ2-2; 8 bases align to TRBD1. This CDR3 region has 17 residues. After removal of 10 bases from V and 4 bases from J, the junction contained 17 bases not matched to a gene. Germline V CDR1 and CDR2: MDHEN, SYDVKM. CDR3 in amino acids: CATHGDRYYASTGELFF. CDR3 DNA sequence: TGTGCCACCCACGGGGACAGGTACTATGCGAGCACCGGGGAGCTGTTTTTT.

A single count supports this clone. The rearrangement joins TRBV27 to TRBJ2-2; 10 nucleotides line up with TRBD1. This CDR3 comprises 15 residues. J was trimmed by 4 bases and V by 9 bases; bases with no gene match: 8. Per the germline V gene, CDR1 is MNHEY and CDR2 is SMNVEV (reference sequence). CDR3 sequence: CASPLTGGITGELFF. DNA of the CDR3: TGTGCCAGTCCGCTGACAGGGGGCATCACCGGGGAGCTGTTTTTT.

V is TRBV7-9 and J is TRBJ1-6; tentative D call: TRBD1 (6 bases). V was clipped by 1 base and J by 10 bases, with 17 bases between them. CDR1 is SEHNR and CDR2 is FQNEAQ in the germline V gene (reference sequence). The CDR3 is 16 amino acids. The CDR3 is CASSLEGGGPTSPLHF. The DNA of the CDR3 is TGTGCCAGCAGCTTAGAAGGGGGGGGCCCTACCTCACCCCTCCACTTT.

The chain links TRBV11-2 to TRBJ1-1; D is uncertain. CDR1 is SGHAT and CDR2 is FQNNGV in the germline V gene. This CDR3 is 13 amino acids long. The V end was cut by 3 bases, the J end by 3 bases, with 8 bases between. CDR3 in DNA: TGTGCCAGCAGCTTTGACCGGGACACTGAAGCTTTCTTT. Protein sequence: CASSFDRDTEAFF.

V and J are TRBV3-1 (or the pseudogene TRBV3-2) and TRBJ2-2, with D possibly TRBD1 on 5 matching bases. The CDR3 runs 16 residues. Germline V CDR1 and CDR2: LGHDT, YNNKEL (reference sequence). V shed 1 base and J shed 2 bases, with 11 bases lying between them. CDR3 sequence (DNA): TGTGCCAGCAGCCAAGTACCGCAGGGAAACACCGGGGAGCTGTTTTTT. Translated, it gives CASSQVPQGNTGELFF.

V gene TRBV29-1 combines with J gene TRBJ1-2, with TRBD1 matching over 8 bases. The CDR3 totals 15 residues. J lost 3 bases, V lost 1 base, and 7 bases had no gene match. Germline-derived CDR1 and CDR2 are SQVTM and ANQGSEA. In nucleotides, the CDR3 is TGCAGCGTTGAAGCGCGGGACAGGAGATACTATGGCTACACCTTC. It translates to CSVEARDRRYYGYTF.

This clone was seen only a few times. This chain uses TRBV2 with TRBJ2-3; 13 bases map to TRBD2. The ends lost 6 bases at V and 6 bases at J; junction bases unmatched: 6. Germline loops: CDR1 SNHLY, CDR2 FYNNEI. The CDR3 runs 15 residues. CDR3 DNA sequence: TGTGCCAGCAGCCCACTAGCGGGAGGGGGGGATACGCAGTATTTT. Translated: CASSPLAGGGDTQYF.

The chain links TRBV7-8 to TRBJ2-2; 12 bases fit TRBD2. The junction had 6 bases not matched to a gene; V was cut back by 1 base and J by 3 bases. In germline, CDR1 is SGHVS, CDR2 FQNEAQ. The CDR3 is 18 amino acids. CDR3 coding DNA: TGTGCCAGCAGCTTAGGGACTAGCGGGGCCACTTACACCGGGGAGCTGTTTTTT. The encoded protein is CASSLGTSGATYTGELFF.

Notes on this clone: Germline and junction disagree at one end, which may indicate a read error. The chain uses TRBV2 and TRBJ2-1, with 7 bases lining up with TRBD1. From germline, CDR1 is SNHLY and CDR2 FYNNEI. The CDR3 loop spans 14 amino acids. The CDR3 region has the DNA TGTGCCAGCAGGGAAGGGGGCACGTACAATGAGCAGTTCTTC. Amino acid sequence: CASREGGTYNEQFF.

The J gene is TRBJ1-1, the V gene TRBV3-1 (or the pseudogene TRBV3-2); D gene ambiguous. CDR1 and CDR2 (germline): LGHDT, YNNKEL (reference sequence). This CDR3 spans 13 amino acids. Trimming pared 1 base from V and 4 bases from J, leaving 7 bases between. The CDR3 bases are TGTGCCAGCAGCCAAGGAGACATCACTGAAGCTTTCTTT. The encoded protein is CASSQGDITEAFF.

In its sample, this clone was seen a few times. The J gene is TRBJ2-1, the V gene TRBV18; 15 bases fit TRBD2. The V gene end was trimmed by 4 bases and the J gene end by 0 bases; junction bases not matched to a gene: 10. The CDR3 length is 20 residues. Germline CDR1 and CDR2: KGHSH and LQKENI. The CDR3 nucleotides read TGTGCCAGCTCACGGTTCCCGGGACTAGCGGGGGGAAGCTCCTACAATGAGCAGTTCTTC. This encodes CASSRFPGLAGGSSYNEQFF. Looking up the rest from reference TRBV18 and TRBJ2-1 gives the full variable domain: NAGVMQNPRHLVRRRGQEARLRCSPMKGHSHVYWYRQLPEEGLKFMVYLQKENIIDESGMPKERFSAEFPKEGPSILRIQQVVRGDSAAYFCASSRFPGLAGGSSYNEQFFGPGTRLTVL.

This chain links TRBV10-3 with TRBJ1-5; 8 positions match TRBD1. Trimming took 3 bases from V and 7 from J; bases not matched to a gene: 5. The length of the CDR3 is 14 residues. Per germline, CDR1 ENHRY and CDR2 SYGVKD. The CDR3 region is CAISEDRGEQPQHF. CDR3 nucleotide sequence: TGTGCCATCAGTGAAGACAGGGGAGAACAGCCCCAGCATTTT.

J is TRBJ2-2 and V is TRBV7-9, with D tentatively TRBD1 (5 bases). Trimming cost V 8 bases and J 4 bases, with 8 bases left between them. CDR3 length: 12 residues. Germline V gene data show CDR1 as SEHNR and CDR2 as FQNEAQ (reference sequence). The CDR3 sequence: CASLQVTGELFF. The CDR3 DNA reads as TGTGCCAGCCTACAGGTCACCGGGGAGCTGTTTTTT. The complete variable domain, with remaining parts taken from reference TRBV7-9 and TRBJ2-2, reads DTGVSQNPRHKITKRGQNVTFRCDPISEHNRLYWYRQTLGQGPEFLTYFQNEAQLEKSRLLSDRFSAERPKGSFSTLEIQRTEQGDSAMYLCASLQVTGELFFGEGSRLTVL.

The V call is TRBV7-2, the J call TRBJ2-7, with TRBD2 identical over 9 bases. Trimming at V came to 6 bases and at J to 3 bases, leaving 6 bases not matched to a gene. Germline V gene sequence: CDR1 SGHTA, CDR2 FQGNSA. CDR3 length: 14 residues. The CDR3 DNA is TGTGCCAGCAGGTTATCTAGCGGGGTCTACGAGCAGTACTTC. Translation gives CASRLSSGVYEQYF.

This rearrangement joins TRBV19 to TRBJ1-1, with D perhaps TRBD1 (6 bases). The V end was cut by 6 bases, the J end by 2 bases, with 19 bases between. Looked up from germline, CDR1 is LNHDA and CDR2 is SQIVND (reference sequence). The CDR3 runs 16 residues. DNA of the CDR3: TGTGCCAGTAGCTTATTAGACGGGACACGTAACACTGAAGCTTTCTTT. Protein: CASSLLDGTRNTEAFF.

The rearrangement links TRBV6-1 to TRBJ1-5, with TRBD1 matching 7 bases. This CDR3 has 15 residues. V was pared by 2 bases and J by 5 bases, with 6 bases of the junction left unmatched. From germline, CDR1 is MNHNS and CDR2 SASEGT. The DNA of the CDR3 is TGTGCCAGCAGTGAAATCGGGACAGAGGATCAGCCCCAGCATTTT. Translation gives CASSEIGTEDQPQHF.

V and J are TRBV19 and TRBJ2-1; 7 bases align to TRBD2. V lost 8 bases, J lost 7 bases, and 8 bases stayed unmatched. Germline CDR1 LNHDA, CDR2 SQIVND (reference sequence). The CDR3 consists of 13 residues. The CDR3 reads CASRVRGWNEQFF. CDR3 coding DNA: TGTGCCAGTCGGGTGCGGGGGTGGAATGAGCAGTTCTTC.

This chain joins TRBV7-6 and TRBJ1-6; D remains ambiguous. The CDR3 length is 11 residues. Germline loops: CDR1 SGHVS, CDR2 FNYEAQ. V shed 3 bases and J shed 14 bases, with 8 bases lying between them. The CDR3 sequence is CASSLGSTLHF. The CDR3 bases are TGTGCCAGCAGCTTGGGTAGCACCCTCCACTTT. The variable domain in full, completed from reference TRBV7-6 and TRBJ1-6, reads GAGVSQSPRYKVTKRGQDVALRCDPISGHVSLYWYRQALGQGPEFLTYFNYEAQQDKSGLPNDRFSAERPEGSISTLTIQRTEQRDSAMYRCASSLGSTLHFGNGTRLTVT.

This clone was seen a single time. V usage is TRBV28 and J usage is TRBJ1-5; D gene unclear. CDR3 size: 14 residues. Per germline, CDR1 MDHEN and CDR2 SYDVKM. The V end lost 3 bases, the J end lost 3 bases, and 9 bases lay between the germline ends. The CDR3 spells CASSFPVLNQPQHF. The CDR3 nucleotides are TGTGCCAGCAGTTTCCCCGTCCTCAATCAGCCCCAGCATTTT.

This clone was picked up one time. This CDR3 reads CASSLGQPNQPQHF. The DNA for the CDR3 is TGTGCCAGCAGTTTAGGCCAACCCAATCAGCCCCAGCATTTT. The rearrangement links TRBV27 to TRBJ1-5, with no clear D. V was cut by 2 bases and J by 3 bases, with 8 bases left in between. The germline CDR1 and CDR2 sequences are MNHEY and SMNVEV (reference sequence). There are 14 residues in the CDR3.

This sequence joins TRBV6-2 or TRBV6-3 and TRBJ2-7; TRBD1 matches at 8 bases. Per germline, CDR1 MNHEY and CDR2 SVGEGT. J gave up 2 bases and V 4 bases, and 4 bases lay outside the gene matches. CDR3 length: 14 amino acids. The CDR3 loop is CASSFQGATYEQYF. The DNA of the CDR3 is TGTGCCAGCAGTTTTCAGGGGGCGACCTACGAGCAGTACTTC.

The V gene is TRBV30, the J gene TRBJ2-5; a weak D match, TRBD1 (5 bases). This CDR3 contains 11 residues. Germline V CDR1 and CDR2: GTSNPN, SVGIG (reference sequence). Between the trimmed V and J ends, which lost 1 base and 5 bases, there was a span of 5 bases. CDR3 in amino acids: CAWSEGETQYF. The DNA of the CDR3 is TGTGCCTGGAGTGAGGGGGAGACCCAGTACTTC.

The CDR3 DNA reads TGTGCCTGGAGTGTGGAGAGGGTCAATGGCTACACCTTC. It translates to CAWSVERVNGYTF. V and J are TRBV30 and TRBJ1-2; no firm D call. Germline V gene lookup returns CDR1 GTSNPN and CDR2 SVGIG (reference sequence). The CDR3 runs 13 residues. V was clipped by 0 bases and J by 6 bases, with 11 bases between them.

The gene calls are TRBV19 and TRBJ1-5; 9 nucleotides align to TRBD1. The germline V gene encodes CDR1 LNHDA and CDR2 SQIVND (reference sequence). V trimming: 4 bases; J trimming: 4 bases; junction bases outside the gene matches: 11. This CDR3 is 17 amino acids long. The CDR3 region has the DNA TGTGCCAGTAGTAAATTTGGACAGGGGTCGAGGAATCAGCCCCAGCATTTT. Amino acids: CASSKFGQGSRNQPQHF.

The gene calls are TRBV7-6 and TRBJ2-7; perhaps TRBD2 as D (6 bases). Germline CDR1 is SGHVS and CDR2 is FNYEAQ. Trimming removed 0 bases at V and 1 base at J, with 13 bases between. CDR3 length equals 16 residues. The CDR3 DNA reads TGTGCCAGCAGCTTAGCGCGGCGGGGATCGTCCTACGAGCAGTACTTC. Amino acid sequence: CASSLARRGSSYEQYF.

V and J are TRBV10-1 and TRBJ2-2; 7 nucleotides agree with TRBD1. The CDR3 loop spans 17 amino acids. Looked up from germline, CDR1 is WNHNN and CDR2 is SYGVQD (reference sequence). Trimming cost V 1 base and J 7 bases; bases outside gene matches: 12. The CDR3 DNA reads as TGCGCCAGCAGTGAGTGGGTGACAGGGTCTTACGGCGGGGAGCTGTTTTTT. Protein product: CASSEWVTGSYGGELFF.

The CDR3 is CATSRESGRTDTQYF. The CDR3 nucleotides read TGTGCCACCAGCAGAGAGTCAGGGCGGACAGATACGCAGTATTTT. The V and J genes are TRBV15 and TRBJ2-3; D possibly corresponds to TRBD1 (5 bases). The V end was cut by 0 bases, the J end by 3 bases, with 10 bases between. The CDR3 is 15 residues long. Germline-derived CDR1 and CDR2 are LNHNV and YYDKDF (reference sequence).